The clone carrying this T cell receptor beta chain was counted between two and nine times. This sample is part of a study of cytomegalovirus exposure and HLA in healthy donors. PCR was performed using 60 Vbeta and 13 Jbeta primers. Authors' methods: Later, tens of millions of unique TCR beta chains were counted in an analysis, and roughly 10 million of them were shared. Some clones are missing from TCRdb's copy, which holds only in-frame ones; the method was immunoSEQ multiplex PCR. V and J calls and clone size follow that table, whereas D and trimming were derived from the DNA. The sample has 65,000 to 95,000 clones; around 79% are singletons. The CDR3 consists of 15 residues. Trimming stripped 4 bases from V and 5 bases from J, with 17 bases between. Germline values: CDR1 SGHDN, CDR2 FVKESK.

V gene TRBV14 combines with J gene TRBJ1-1; D remains ambiguous. The sample was PBMCs. The source is a human donor in good health. The CDR3 loop is CASSRADHKRTEAFF. The CDR3 DNA sequence: TGTGCCAGCAGCCGAGCAGACCATAAGAGGACTGAAGCTTTCTTT.